These 11 T cell receptor beta chains originate from one sample sequenced in a study of post-analysis software for immune sequencing data. Each TCR beta cDNA library carried unique molecular identifiers. TCRdb used MiXCR to reprocess the PCR reads, holding one entry per CDR3 protein. The sample lists fewer than 850,000 distinct CDR3 sequences, around 27% seen once, with around 0.6% in the top ten. The antigens these receptors bind are not known. Findings of the study overall: Patients showed TRBV5-6, TRBV5-1 and TRBV20-1 among a few TRBV segments more frequent than in controls.

Sequenced input: blood. These TCRs come from a girl aged 5-17 years with multiple sclerosis.

This CDR3 is CASSQDGWETSYNEQFF. The CDR3 nucleotides read TGTGCCAGCAGCCAAGATGGTTGGGAAACATCCTACAATGAGCAGTTCTTC. The V call is TRBV14, the J call TRBJ2-1; D remains unclear. Trimming stripped 0 bases from V and 1 base from J, with 13 bases between. The germline CDR1 and CDR2 sequences are SGHDN and FVKESK. The length of the CDR3 is 17 residues.

V and J are TRBV5-1 and TRBJ2-1; D may correspond to TRBD1 or TRBD2 (5 bases each). The V gene lost 4 bases and the J gene lost 2 bases, with 16 bases spanning the gap. Germline assignment: CDR1 SGHRS and CDR2 YFSETQ. The CDR3 extends over 16 amino acids. This CDR3 reads CASSGVAGRAYNEQFF. CDR3 DNA: TGCGCCAGCAGCGGAGTGGCAGGGCGGGCCTACAATGAGCAGTTCTTC.

The chain joins TRBV21-1 to TRBJ1-1; the D segment call TRBD1 is taken from the table without a DNA check. TRBV21-1 is noted as a pseudogene. The length of the CDR3 is 20 residues. The CDR3 DNA follows: TGTGCCAGCAGCCTAGACGATTTAACCCGGGACAGGGGGCGGGAGGATGAAGCTTTCTTT. It specifies CASSLDDLTRDRGREDEAFF.

In its sample, this clonotype was seen many times. This chain connects TRBV20-1 to TRBJ2-4; D is unclear. This CDR3 is 13 amino acids long. Germline CDR1 is DFQATT and CDR2 is SNEGSKA (reference sequence). V was clipped by 0 bases and J by 15 bases, with 18 bases between them. This chain's CDR3 is CSARDWVGVISYF. Here the CDR3 DNA reads TGCAGTGCTAGAGATTGGGTCGGTGTTATCTCGTACTTC.

This chain joins TRBV11-3 and TRBJ2-5; TRBD2 is a possible D gene (6 bases). Trimming pared 5 bases from V and 5 bases from J, leaving 18 bases between. Per the germline V gene, CDR1 is SGHNT and CDR2 is YENEEA. The CDR3 contains 15 residues. The CDR3 DNA follows: TGTGCCAGCAGCCTGGGACTCCCTTCGGGCGAGACCCAGTACTTC. As protein: CASSLGLPSGETQYF.

This clonotype came up a few times. This chain links TRBV12-3 or TRBV12-4 with TRBJ2-1; D possibly matches TRBD1 or TRBD2 (5 bases each). The CDR3 runs to 10 residues. Trimming took 8 bases from V and 9 from J, leaving 8 bases between them. The CDR3 region is CASGAGEQFF. CDR3 DNA sequence: TGTGCCAGCGGGGCGGGTGAGCAGTTCTTC.

This clonotype came up once. This sequence joins TRBV24-1 and TRBJ2-3, with 7 nucleotides matching TRBD2. The CDR3 length is 17 residues. Germline CDR1 is KGHDR and CDR2 is SFDVKD. V shed 1 base and J 1 base; nucleotides not matched to a gene: 7. The CDR3 nucleotides are TGTGCCACCAGTGATTTTGGACTAGGTACGGGCACAGATACGCAGTATTTT. Translated: CATSDFGLGTGTDTQYF.

This chain links TRBV12-3 or TRBV12-4 with TRBJ1-1, with 10 bases identical to TRBD1. The junction had 4 bases not matched to a gene; V was cut back by 6 bases and J by 6 bases. CDR3 length: 13 residues. The CDR3 here is CASRETGGSEAFF. In DNA, the CDR3 is TGTGCCAGCAGGGAGACAGGGGGCTCTGAAGCTTTCTTT.

This clonotype has more than one count but fewer than ten. The V gene is TRBV2, the J gene TRBJ2-1; 10 nucleotides agree with TRBD1. The CDR3 contains 15 residues. Germline CDR1 reads SNHLY; CDR2 reads FYNNEI. V lost 7 bases to trimming and J lost 3 bases; unmatched junction nucleotides: 6. For the CDR3, the DNA is TGTGCCAGCACCCTCGACAGGGGGCTCTACAATGAGCAGTTCTTC. Translation gives CASTLDRGLYNEQFF.

V is TRBV12-3 or TRBV12-4 and J is TRBJ2-3, with D possibly matching TRBD2 (5 bases). The CDR3 consists of 15 residues. V was cut by 6 bases and J by 1 base, with 14 bases left in between. CDR3: CASRGLGVRTDTQYF. CDR3 DNA: TGTGCCAGCAGAGGCCTCGGGGTGCGCACAGATACGCAGTATTTT.

This clonotype was observed a handful of times. The chain links TRBV28 to TRBJ2-7, with TRBD1 matching over 7 bases. V was pared by 7 bases and J by 5 bases, with 11 bases of the junction left unmatched. Per the germline V gene, CDR1 is MDHEN and CDR2 is SYDVKM. The length of the CDR3 is 14 residues. CDR3: CASKRGGPSNEQYF. Here the CDR3 DNA reads TGTGCCAGCAAACGAGGGGGCCCTTCCAACGAGCAGTACTTC.